The next 27 T cell receptor beta chains were all read from a single sample in a study of OX40 agonist ivuxolimab in advanced cancers. Sequenced by immunoSEQ multiplex PCR; TCRdb stores in-frame clones only, minus some. The table shows 21,000 or so clones, with 76% occurring only once. Material: CD4+ or CD8+ T cells sorted from blood, obtained in a trial of the OX40 agonist ivuxolimab. The receptor set was obtained from an adult with an advanced solid tumor such as melanoma, head and neck, liver or kidney cancer.

This chain connects TRBV5-5 to TRBJ1-6, with 7 bases lining up with TRBD1. Germline V gene sequence: CDR1 SGHKS, CDR2 YYEKEE (reference sequence). The CDR3 extends over 16 amino acids. The V segment lost 4 bases and the J segment 4 bases; nucleotides outside the gene matches: 8. CDR3 nucleotide sequence: TGTGCCAGCAGCCAAAACGGACAGGCATATAATTCACCCCTCCACTTT. Encoded protein: CASSQNGQAYNSPLHF.

This chain links TRBV7-2 with TRBJ2-3; D perhaps matches TRBD1 (5 bases). Germline CDR1 reads SGHTA; CDR2 reads FQGNSA. Between the trimmed V and J ends, which lost 3 bases and 5 bases, there was a span of 15 bases. The CDR3 sequence is 15 residues long. This CDR3 is CASSFGRALGDTQYF. The CDR3 nucleotides read TGTGCCAGCAGCTTTGGCAGGGCGCTTGGAGATACGCAGTATTTT.

This sequence joins TRBV5-4 and TRBJ2-7, with D perhaps given as TRBD1 or TRBD2 (6 bases each). The CDR3 totals 15 residues. Looked up from germline, CDR1 is SGHNT and CDR2 is YYREEE (reference sequence). The ends were cut back, 4 bases at V and 5 bases at J, with 19 bases in the middle. The CDR3 protein is CASSPPFGGPNEQYF. The DNA of the CDR3 is TGTGCCAGCAGCCCCCCTTTTGGGGGGCCTAACGAGCAGTACTTC.

The genes are TRBV30 and TRBJ1-5; D is undetermined. Germline CDR1 is GTSNPN and CDR2 is SVGIG (reference sequence). The length of the CDR3 is 15 residues. Trimming removed 1 base at V and 1 base at J, with 11 bases between. CDR3 DNA sequence: TGTGCCTGGAGTGAGGGCCACTCCAGCAATCAGCCCCAGCATTTT. Amino acid sequence: CAWSEGHSSNQPQHF.

V and J are TRBV6-1 and TRBJ1-4; no clear D gene. CDR1 and CDR2 (germline): MNHNS, SASEGT. The CDR3 has 15 residues. The ends were cut back, 6 bases at V and 6 bases at J, with 17 bases in the middle. CDR3 sequence reads: CASSETDGSYEKLFF. In DNA, the CDR3 is TGTGCCAGCAGCGAAACCGACGGTTCCTATGAAAAACTGTTTTTT.

The J gene is TRBJ2-2, the V gene TRBV29-1, with D tentatively TRBD1 (5 bases). V was clipped by 4 bases and J by 0 bases, with 12 bases between them. The CDR3 has 15 amino acids. Germline V gives CDR1 SQVTM, CDR2 ANQGSEA. The CDR3 loop is CSVGRGRPNTGELFF. CDR3 coding DNA: TGCAGCGTTGGAAGGGGTCGACCGAACACCGGGGAGCTGTTTTTT.

The chain links TRBV4-1 to TRBJ1-2; no firm D call. Germline V lookup: CDR1 MGHRA, CDR2 YSYEKL. The CDR3 sequence is 13 residues long. V was trimmed by 1 base and J by 5 bases, leaving 8 bases between them. CDR3 protein: CASSQGSLYGYTF. For the CDR3, the DNA is TGCGCCAGCAGCCAAGGCAGCCTATATGGCTACACCTTC.

V gene TRBV6-1 combines with J gene TRBJ1-5; 8 nucleotides line up with TRBD1. The V segment lost 6 bases and the J segment 2 bases; nucleotides outside the gene matches: 6. Looked up from germline, CDR1 is MNHNS and CDR2 is SASEGT. The CDR3 is 15 amino acids. The CDR3 loop is CASRLDRGGNQPQHF. The CDR3 nucleotides are TGTGCCAGCAGGCTAGACAGGGGAGGCAATCAGCCCCAGCATTTT.

The chain employs TRBV2 and TRBJ1-2, with a weak D call TRBD1 (5 bases). The germline V gene has CDR1 SNHLY and CDR2 FYNNEI. The CDR3 spans 16 residues. With 3 bases removed from V and 7 bases from J, the gap between germline ends came to 21 bases. This chain's CDR3 is CASSDPGRKPPLGYTF. The CDR3 region has the DNA TGTGCCAGCAGTGATCCAGGGCGCAAACCCCCACTTGGCTACACCTTC.

V gene TRBV6-6 combines with J gene TRBJ2-2, with 8 bases fitting TRBD1. This CDR3 is built from 14 residues. With V trimmed by 10 bases and J by 2 bases, 6 bases remained unmatched. Germline CDR1 is MNHNY and CDR2 is SVGAGI (reference sequence). The CDR3 DNA is TGTGCCACTCAGGGGGCGCGAAACACCGGGGAGCTGTTTTTT. It specifies CATQGARNTGELFF.

This sequence joins TRBV5-6 and TRBJ2-2; TRBD1 matches 8 bases. V dropped 2 bases and J dropped 5; count of bases not matched to a gene: 8. Germline V CDR1 and CDR2: SGHDT, YYEEEE. The CDR3 contains 16 residues. CDR3 DNA sequence: TGTGCCAGCAGCTTTTTTGGACAGGGCAGGACCGGGGAGCTGTTTTTT. It specifies CASSFFGQGRTGELFF.

This clone has only a few counts. The CDR3 loop is CASSSTGTSGGAVYEQYF. The CDR3 bases are TGTGCCAGCAGCTCCACCGGTACCAGCGGGGGGGCTGTGTACGAGCAGTACTTC. The chain couples TRBV5-6 to TRBJ2-7, with 10 positions matching TRBD2. In germline, CDR1 is SGHDT, CDR2 YYEEEE. The V segment lost 3 bases and the J segment 4 bases; nucleotides outside the gene matches: 16. This CDR3 is 18 amino acids long. The full variable domain, in which reference TRBV5-6 and TRBJ2-7 provide the parts outside the CDR3, is DAGVTQSPTHLIKTRGQQVTLRCSPKSGHDTVSWYQQALGQGPQFIFQYYEEEERQRGNFPDRFSGHQFPNYSSELNVNALLLGDSALYLCASSSTGTSGGAVYEQYFGPGTRLTVT.

The V and J genes are TRBV9 and TRBJ1-2; possibly TRBD1 for D (5 bases). The CDR3 spans 14 residues. V was clipped by 0 bases and J by 8 bases, with 14 bases between them. Germline-derived CDR1 and CDR2 are SGDLS and YYNGEE. In nucleotides, the CDR3 is TGTGCCAGCAGCGTAGGCCAGCCCAAGGGGGGCTACACCTTC. It specifies CASSVGQPKGGYTF.

This chain links TRBV7-2 with TRBJ2-7; the D gene is possibly TRBD1 (5 bases). Germline V CDR1 and CDR2: SGHTA, FQGNSA. CDR3 length equals 11 residues. V was shortened by 2 bases and J by 6 bases, with 5 bases between the two germline ends. CDR3 sequence (DNA): TGTGCCAGCAGCTTAAGGGGCGAGCAGTACTTC. Amino acid sequence: CASSLRGEQYF.

This chain uses TRBV14 with TRBJ2-1; 9 positions match TRBD2. The CDR3 runs 15 residues. Germline V lookup: CDR1 SGHDN, CDR2 FVKESK. The ends lost 1 base at V and 9 bases at J; junction bases unmatched: 7. In nucleotides, the CDR3 is TGTGCCAGCAGCCAAGTGAGGCGGGGGGGCAGTGAGCAGTTCTTC. Amino acids: CASSQVRRGGSEQFF.

The V gene is TRBV7-2, the J gene TRBJ1-1; a possible D gene is TRBD1 (5 bases). V was shortened by 5 bases and J by 4 bases, with 14 bases between the two germline ends. Germline-derived CDR1 and CDR2 are SGHTA and FQGNSA. There are 14 residues in the CDR3. CDR3 region: CASSGWWGTTEAFF. The CDR3 DNA reads as TGTGCCAGCAGCGGGTGGTGGGGCACCACTGAAGCTTTCTTT.

In DNA form, the CDR3 reads TGCGCCAGCAGCTTGGAATGGAACTACGAGCAGTACTTC. It encodes CASSLEWNYEQYF. The rearrangement links TRBV5-1 to TRBJ2-7; D remains unclear. The germline CDR1 and CDR2 sequences are SGHRS and YFSETQ. The V and J ends lost 0 bases and 3 bases respectively, with 7 bases between them. This CDR3 is 13 amino acids long.

V usage is TRBV25-1 and J usage is TRBJ2-1; maybe TRBD1 (5 bases). The CDR3 extends over 14 amino acids. Germline V CDR1 and CDR2: MGHDK, SYGVNS. Trimming shortened V by 0 bases and J by 7 bases, and 10 bases separated the two germline ends. The CDR3: CASSEYRQGNEQFF. In DNA form, the CDR3 reads TGTGCCAGCAGTGAATATCGGCAGGGAAATGAGCAGTTCTTC.

The chain is built from TRBV10-3 and TRBJ1-2; the D gene is possibly TRBD1 (6 bases). The germline V gene has CDR1 ENHRY and CDR2 SYGVKD. The V gene lost 8 bases and the J gene lost 4 bases, with 14 bases spanning the gap. The CDR3 sequence is 13 residues long. DNA for the CDR3: TGTGCCATCGGGGGGGCGGGAGCCTATGGCTACACCTTC. Translation: CAIGGAGAYGYTF.

This chain links TRBV6-6 with TRBJ1-3; 7 nucleotides agree with TRBD1. This CDR3 spans 15 amino acids. J lost 5 bases, V lost 5 bases, and 9 bases had no gene match. The germline V gene encodes CDR1 MNHNY and CDR2 SVGAGI (reference sequence). This CDR3 is CASSRERQGRNTIYF. The CDR3, as DNA: TGTGCCAGCAGTAGGGAGCGACAGGGTCGAAACACCATATATTTT.

This rearrangement joins TRBV30 to TRBJ2-3, with 10 positions matching TRBD2. Germline CDR1 is GTSNPN and CDR2 is SVGIG (reference sequence). V lost 2 bases to trimming and J lost 6 bases; unmatched junction nucleotides: 5. The CDR3 contains 14 residues. CDR3 in DNA: TGTGCCTGGAGTAGCGGGGGGGGGTCTGATACGCAGTATTTT. Residues: CAWSSGGGSDTQYF.

A single count supports this clone. This rearrangement joins TRBV4-3 to TRBJ1-1; tentative D call: TRBD1 (5 bases). The CDR3 spans 12 residues. The V and J ends lost 0 bases and 10 bases respectively, with 9 bases between them. Germline V gene lookup returns CDR1 LGHNA and CDR2 YSLEER. The CDR3 here is CASSQEGLRAFF. The CDR3 bases are TGCGCCAGCAGCCAAGAGGGACTCAGAGCTTTCTTT.

The chain joins TRBV28 to TRBJ2-5, with no clear D. The CDR3 length is 12 residues. V lost 5 bases, J lost 5 bases, and 9 bases lay in between. Germline lookup yields CDR1 MDHEN and CDR2 SYDVKM. The CDR3 sequence: CASSPYRETQYF. The CDR3 DNA sequence: TGTGCCAGCAGTCCGTATCGGGAGACCCAGTACTTC.

The chain combines TRBV6-6 with TRBJ2-5; D gene unclear. Deletions cut 2 bases from V and 5 bases from J, with 3 bases between. The CDR3 is made up of 11 amino acids. Germline V gives CDR1 MNHNY, CDR2 SVGAGI (reference sequence). CDR3 amino acids: CASSYGETQYF. As DNA, the CDR3 is TGTGCCAGCAGTTACGGGGAGACCCAGTACTTC.

This clone was picked up one time. A much larger clone differs from this one at a single base, so this may be a read error. The same CDR3 arises from other DNA sequences in this sample as well. The chain carries TRBV9 and TRBJ2-5; D ambiguous. Looked up from germline, CDR1 is SGDLS and CDR2 is YYNGEE. The CDR3 extends over 13 amino acids. V gave up 0 bases and J gave up 4 bases, with 7 bases separating them. The CDR3 sequence is CASSVARGETQYF. In DNA form, the CDR3 reads TGTGCCAGCAGCGTAGCTAGAGGAGAGACCCAGTACTTC.

This clone was detected a few times. The V and J genes are TRBV5-1 and TRBJ2-3, with 10 bases that match TRBD1. V was clipped by 3 bases and J by 5 bases; unmatched bases: 3. The CDR3 spans 14 residues. CDR1 and CDR2 (germline): SGHRS, YFSETQ. The CDR3 reads CASSWDRGQDTQYF. The CDR3 nucleotides are TGCGCCAGCAGCTGGGACAGGGGTCAAGATACGCAGTATTTT.

This clone was detected once. The chain couples TRBV5-6 to TRBJ2-1; 7 nucleotides match TRBD1. Germline V lookup: CDR1 SGHDT, CDR2 YYEEEE. The CDR3 totals 14 residues. V lost 4 bases to trimming and J lost 4 bases; unmatched junction nucleotides: 5. The CDR3 DNA sequence: TGTGCCAGCAGCAAGGGGACAGTATACAATGAGCAGTTCTTC. It specifies CASSKGTVYNEQFF.